The 2 T cell receptor beta chains below were found in one sample sequenced in a study of CD8 T cells in Susac syndrome. Random hexamers served to reverse transcribe roughly 0.45 to 1 ug RNA. In TCRdb, the immunoSEQ multiplex PCR reads were re-called with MiXCR into one record per CDR3 protein. The sample contains a few hundred thousand distinct CDR3 sequences, 65% to 90% of which appear only once. The material sequenced was CD8+ T cells from PBMCs. All receptors derive from a human donor with multiple sclerosis.

The chain uses TRBV6-5 and TRBJ2-7; 9 bases match TRBD1. CDR3 size: 15 residues. V was pared by 5 bases and J by 7 bases, with 12 bases of the junction left unmatched. CDR1 MNHEY and CDR2 SVGAGI come from the germline V gene. The CDR3 coding sequence is TGTGCCAGCAGTAACCGGGACAGGGATCCTCTGGAGCAGTACTTC. This codes for CASSNRDRDPLEQYF.

The chain combines TRBV4-3 with TRBJ2-2; TRBD2 matches 8 bases. V lost 1 base and J lost 1; bases outside the gene matches: 2. This CDR3 contains 16 residues. CDR1 is LGHNA and CDR2 is YSLEER in the germline V gene. The CDR3 sequence: CASSQGTSGNTGELFF. CDR3 DNA: TGCGCCAGCAGCCAAGGAACTAGCGGGAACACCGGGGAGCTGTTTTTT.